A single sample is the source of the 21 T cell receptor beta chains below, sequenced in a study of spatial heterogeneity in lung cancer (dated by TCRdb to between 2018 and 2021). What the study reported, not specific to this receptor: The number of expanded intratumoral alpha and beta TCRs correlated with the tumor nonsynonymous mutation count.

The time point label here, explained by the study, means: sample taken at primary tumor resection. These TCRs' antigens remain unknown. The library was made by 5' RACE. Sequencing was carried out with a NextSeq 500. TCRdb handled the public reads itself, with Q25 trimming in fastp and clone calling in MiXCR, and kept productive beta chains. Here each entry gathers all rows of one CDR3 protein and keeps the most common genes and DNA. For this sample there are 650 to 950 distinct CDR3 sequences; roughly a tenth appear just once. Less than 35% of the sample lies in the top ten. This specimen consisted of lung tumor tissue, obtained at surgery. These receptors were obtained from a male donor with early-stage non-small cell lung cancer.

By proportion, this clonotype is medium-sized. This chain links TRBV5-6 with TRBJ2-1; D may be TRBD2 (6 bases). Trimming removed 4 bases at V and 6 bases at J, with 17 bases between. The CDR3 sequence is 15 residues long. CDR1 is SGHDT and CDR2 is YYEEEE in the germline V gene. The CDR3 sequence: CASSLSGREGNEQFF. CDR3 nucleotides: TGTGCCAGCAGCCTTAGCGGAAGAGAAGGCAATGAGCAGTTCTTC.

This clonotype was recorded a few times. V usage is TRBV7-6 and J usage is TRBJ2-1, with 13 positions matching TRBD2. Germline loops: CDR1 SGHVS, CDR2 FNYEAQ. Trimming took 5 bases from V and 6 from J; bases not matched to a gene: 7. This CDR3 spans 16 amino acids. CDR3 bases: TGTGCCAGCAGCCCAGGACTAGCGGGAGCTCGCAATGAGCAGTTCTTC. Translating it yields CASSPGLAGARNEQFF.

This clonotype qualifies as large. This sequence joins TRBV20-1 and TRBJ2-5, with TRBD2 matching 9 bases. V lost 1 base and J lost 5; bases outside the gene matches: 8. From germline, CDR1 is DFQATT and CDR2 SNEGSKA (reference sequence). The CDR3 contains 15 residues. CDR3 bases: TGCAGTGCTAGAGCGTACGGGACTAGCCCGGAGACCCAGTACTTC. The encoded protein is CSARAYGTSPETQYF.

The CDR3 loop reads CASRKGPGQYNSPLHF. The CDR3 region has the DNA TGTGCCAGCAGAAAGGGGCCGGGACAGTATAATTCACCCCTCCACTTT. The chain combines TRBV6-5 with TRBJ1-6; the match to TRBD1 covers 7 bases. V lost 6 bases, J lost 4 bases, and 9 bases stayed unmatched. Germline CDR1 is MNHEY and CDR2 is SVGAGI. The CDR3 extends over 16 amino acids.

Sample share makes this clonotype medium-sized (0.01 to 0.1%). The CDR3 region is CASSSPGRGHEQFF. The CDR3 nucleotides are TGTGCCAGCAGCTCACCCGGACGGGGCCATGAGCAGTTCTTC. The chain links TRBV7-2 to TRBJ2-1, with D perhaps given as TRBD1 or TRBD2 (5 bases each). The germline V gene encodes CDR1 SGHTA and CDR2 FQGNSA. CDR3 length equals 14 residues. The ends were cut back, 4 bases at V and 8 bases at J, with 15 bases in the middle.

Within the sample, this clonotype is medium-sized. The genes are TRBV20-1 and TRBJ2-3; 16 nucleotides match TRBD2. There are 19 residues in the CDR3. The ends lost 3 bases at V and 5 bases at J; junction bases unmatched: 14. CDR1 DFQATT and CDR2 SNEGSKA come from the germline V gene (reference sequence). The CDR3 DNA is TGCAGTGCTAGGGTCGGGACTAGCGGGAGGGTCCTCCTTTTAGATACGCAGTATTTT. Translated, it gives CSARVGTSGRVLLLDTQYF.

By proportion, this clonotype is medium-sized (0.01 to 0.1%). J is TRBJ2-3 and V is TRBV20-1; 10 nucleotides align to TRBD1. CDR1 and CDR2 (germline): DFQATT, SNEGSKA (reference sequence). V was clipped by 6 bases and J by 4 bases; unmatched bases: 4. This CDR3 contains 13 residues. The CDR3 DNA is TGCAGTGCCCCTGGACAGGGGGCAGATACGCAGTATTTT. Translated, it gives CSAPGQGADTQYF.

This clonotype is labeled medium-sized. CDR3 coding DNA: TGTGCCAGCAAAATAACCCGGTGGATCGAGCAGTACGTC. Amino acids: CASKITRWIEQYV. This chain connects TRBV6-1 to TRBJ2-7; D not resolved. The germline V and J ends were trimmed by 7 bases and 6 bases, with 16 bases remaining between them. The CDR3 spans 13 residues. Germline CDR1 and CDR2: MNHNS and SASEGT.

By share, this clonotype ranks as medium-sized (0.01 to 0.1%). The chain couples TRBV18 to TRBJ2-2, with 10 bases lining up with TRBD2. The germline gives CDR1 KGHSH, CDR2 LQKENI. Losses at the gene ends were 4 bases for V and 8 bases for J; bases not matched to a gene: 7. The CDR3 spans 15 residues. The CDR3 loop reads CASSQPSGRPGELFF. CDR3 nucleotides: TGTGCCAGCTCACAACCTAGCGGGAGACCGGGGGAGCTGTTTTTT.

This clonotype is judged medium-sized (0.01 to 0.1%). The V gene is TRBV28, the J gene TRBJ2-1; 10 bases are shared with TRBD2. J lost 3 bases, V lost 5 bases, and 4 bases had no gene match. The CDR3 runs 15 residues. CDR1 and CDR2 (germline): MDHEN, SYDVKM. Written as DNA, the CDR3 is TGTGCCAGCAGTCCCGGACTAGCGGTCTACAATGAGCAGTTCTTC. Translating gives CASSPGLAVYNEQFF.

This clonotype was recorded a few times. The chain employs TRBV18 and TRBJ2-7, with 8 bases lining up with TRBD2. Losses at the gene ends were 3 bases for V and 3 bases for J; bases not matched to a gene: 1. This CDR3 has 13 amino acids. The germline gives CDR1 KGHSH, CDR2 LQKENI. Here the CDR3 DNA reads TGTGCCAGCTCACCGGGACTAGACTACGAGCAGTACTTC. Translation gives CASSPGLDYEQYF.

This clonotype is classed as medium-sized. The genes are TRBV4-1 and TRBJ2-6; D may be TRBD2 (5 bases). Deletions cut 3 bases from V and 1 base from J, with 10 bases between. The CDR3 is 16 residues long. Germline V gives CDR1 MGHRA, CDR2 YSYEKL. For the CDR3, the DNA is TGCGCCAGCAGCCAGGGGAGTCAATCTGGGGCCAACGTCCTGACTTTC. It is translated as CASSQGSQSGANVLTF.

This clonotype was counted once. Given a much more abundant clone one base away, this may be a read error. V usage is TRBV28 and J usage is TRBJ1-1; D not resolved. This CDR3 is built from 14 residues. The germline V gene encodes CDR1 MDHEN and CDR2 SYDVKM. The germline V and J ends were trimmed by 11 bases and 3 bases, with 19 bases remaining between them. As DNA, the CDR3 is TGTGCCGGCACCCCTGGGCGGGCCCACACTGAAGCTTTCTTT. It is translated as CAGTPGRAHTEAFF.

In this sample, this clonotype is medium-sized. J is TRBJ2-3 and V is TRBV10-3; possible D gene TRBD2, 6 bases. V gave up 10 bases and J gave up 0 bases, with 14 bases separating them. Per the germline V gene, CDR1 is ENHRY and CDR2 is SYGVKD. This CDR3 region has 14 residues. DNA for the CDR3: TGTGCCACTCGACTAGGAACTAGCACAGATACGCAGTATTTT. This translates into CATRLGTSTDTQYF.

This clonotype is labeled medium-sized (0.01 to 0.1%). This chain uses TRBV5-1 with TRBJ2-2, with D tentatively TRBD1 or TRBD2 (5 bases each). CDR1 SGHRS and CDR2 YFSETQ come from the germline V gene. V was cut by 4 bases and J by 5 bases, with 12 bases left in between. CDR3 size: 14 residues. CDR3 DNA: TGCGCCAGCAGCGGGGACCCCTCTACCGGGGAGCTGTTTTTT. Protein: CASSGDPSTGELFF.

By proportion, this clonotype is medium-sized. J is TRBJ2-1 and V is TRBV7-9; D remains ambiguous. V was cut by 3 bases and J by 5 bases, with 2 bases left in between. CDR3 length equals 11 residues. The germline gives CDR1 SEHNR, CDR2 FQNEAQ (reference sequence). The CDR3 DNA reads TGTGCCAGCAGCTTCCACAATGAGCAGTTCTTC. Encoded protein: CASSFHNEQFF.

Judged by abundance, this clonotype is large. DNA of the CDR3: TGTGCCAGCAGCTTAAGGGACGAGCAGTACTTC. Protein: CASSLRDEQYF. The rearrangement links TRBV13 to TRBJ2-7; unclear D gene. The CDR3 runs to 11 residues. The germline CDR1 and CDR2 sequences are PRHDT and FYEKMQ (reference sequence). V was shortened by 2 bases and J by 5 bases, with 4 bases between the two germline ends.

By proportion, this clonotype is medium-sized (0.01 to 0.1%). The chain combines TRBV28 with TRBJ2-5; no clear D. Trimming removed 3 bases at V and 4 bases at J, with 3 bases between. This CDR3 is 11 amino acids long. Germline V lookup: CDR1 MDHEN, CDR2 SYDVKM. The CDR3 protein is CASSLLETQYF. The DNA for the CDR3 is TGTGCCAGCAGTTTGTTAGAGACCCAGTACTTC.

This clonotype is large by share. The J gene is TRBJ1-1, the V gene TRBV5-1, with D possibly matching TRBD1 (5 bases). There are 14 residues in the CDR3. CDR1 SGHRS and CDR2 YFSETQ come from the germline V gene. The V gene lost 4 bases and the J gene lost 1 base, with 11 bases spanning the gap. CDR3 DNA: TGCGCCAGCAGCGCGGACATCCCGAACACTGAAGCTTTCTTT. This gives the protein CASSADIPNTEAFF.

By sample fraction, this clonotype is medium-sized. This chain links TRBV18 with TRBJ2-2, with 7 bases lining up with TRBD1. The V gene end was trimmed by 6 bases and the J gene end by 4 bases; junction bases not matched to a gene: 5. Germline CDR1 and CDR2: KGHSH and LQKENI. This CDR3 has 14 amino acids. CDR3 nucleotides: TGTGCCAGCTCGGAACAGGGGCTCACCGGGGAGCTGTTTTTT. Translation: CASSEQGLTGELFF.

This clonotype counts as medium-sized. The V call is TRBV28, the J call TRBJ1-2, with 9 positions matching TRBD1. Germline values: CDR1 MDHEN, CDR2 SYDVKM. The CDR3 is made up of 16 amino acids. Trimming took 5 bases from V and 2 from J; bases not matched to a gene: 9. For the CDR3, the DNA is TGTGCCAGCAGTCCCGGGACAGGGACGGGGAACTATGGCTACACCTTC. It codes for CASSPGTGTGNYGYTF.